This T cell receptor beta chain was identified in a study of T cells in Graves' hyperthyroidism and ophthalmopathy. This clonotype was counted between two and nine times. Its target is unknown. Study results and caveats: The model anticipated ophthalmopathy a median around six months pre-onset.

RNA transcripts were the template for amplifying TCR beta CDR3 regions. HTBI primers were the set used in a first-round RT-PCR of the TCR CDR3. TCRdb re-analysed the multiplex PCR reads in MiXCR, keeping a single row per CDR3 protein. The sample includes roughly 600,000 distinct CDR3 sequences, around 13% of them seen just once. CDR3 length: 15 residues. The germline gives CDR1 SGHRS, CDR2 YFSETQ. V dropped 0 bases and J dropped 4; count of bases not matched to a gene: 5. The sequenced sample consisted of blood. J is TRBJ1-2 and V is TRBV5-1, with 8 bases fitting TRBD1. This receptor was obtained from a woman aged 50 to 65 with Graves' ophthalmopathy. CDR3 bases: TGCGCCAGCAGCTTGGGGACAGGGCGTATCTATGGCTACACCTTC. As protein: CASSLGTGRIYGYTF. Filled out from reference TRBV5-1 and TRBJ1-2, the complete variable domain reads KAGVTQTPRYLIKTRGQQVTLSCSPISGHRSVSWYQQTPGQGLQFLFEYFSETQRNKGNFPGRFSGRQFSNSRSEMNVSTLELGDSALYLCASSLGTGRIYGYTFGSGTRLTVV.